This T cell receptor beta chain stems from a study of Ad26.COV2.S vaccination and SARS-CoV-2 variants (dated by TCRdb to about 2021). Some background on the complete study: Vaccine-arm donors were drawn from COV1001, a multicentre, randomized, double-blind, placebo-controlled phase I-IIa trial of Ad26.COV2.S in healthy adults. Ad26.COV2.S was given intramuscularly at 5x10^10 or 1x10^11 viral particles, as a single shot or as two shots 56 days apart. TCRbeta repertoire sequencing was used to assess the specificity and breadth of SARS-CoV-2-reactive T cell receptors after Ad26.COV2.S vaccination. The TCR-sequenced set comprised approximately 32 samples: around 20 Ad26.COV2.S vaccine recipients, 5 placebo recipients and 8 SARS-CoV-2 convalescent individuals. Participants in the trial were split at random into five groups of five each, receiving low-dose or high-dose Ad26.COV2.S once or twice, or else placebo on both occasions. Blinding of investigators to trial group allocation was maintained during experiments and outcome assessment. Study-wide conclusions, independent of this receptor: Compared with placebo recipients, Ad26.COV2.S recipients showed higher spike-specific TCR breadth (P = 0.0014). After vaccination, spike-specific CD8+ and CD4+ T cell responses were reported to show substantial breadth. The study lacked the statistical power to compare responses across vaccine doses or regimens. It was noted by the authors that total T cell responses may have been underestimated by the TCR breadth and depth analyses. Vaccine and placebo recipients had comparable non-spike TCR breadth, which fits with the vaccine containing only spike.

Concerning this clone itself: Its antigen specificity is not known. Base qualities are not provided; no much larger clone lies one nucleotide away.

TCRbeta CDR3 regions were sequenced with the immunoSEQ Assay. After extraction, genomic DNA underwent amplification by bias-controlled multiplex PCR, followed by high-throughput sequencing. For the original study's pipeline: To quantify the absolute abundance of every unique TCRbeta CDR3 region, sequences were collapsed and filtered. Usable DNA was measured by amplifying reference genes present in all nucleated cells, and TCRbeta template counts were normalized to that usable DNA to estimate T cell fraction. Repertoire TCRs were annotated as SARS-CoV-2-specific when V gene, CDR3 amino acid sequence and J gene were exactly matched to a known reactive TCR set. The reference SARS-CoV-2 TCR set came from MIRA and was filtered for enrichment in COVID-19-positive ImmuneCODE repertoires, removing public or cross-reactive TCRs. Drawing on the MIRA antigens, annotated TCRs were analysed further at the level of specific ORF or position within ORF. Breadth was defined as the number of annotated unique rearrangements divided by the total number of unique productive rearrangements, and depth was defined as the summed frequency of the annotated unique rearrangements. Group comparisons of TCR breadth used two-sided Wilcoxon rank-sum tests. The source is immuneACCESS, and TCRdb retained only in-frame sequences with V and J called. Part of the clones is not carried over; for the studies checked, unresolved V genes explain less than half of this, and the remainder is unexplained. V and J calls and clone size follow that table, whereas D and trimming were derived from the DNA. This sample has some 390,000 clones in its table, and about 85% of those were observed once. The ten largest clones add up to approximately 3.7% of the sample.

The sample's treatment or condition label, in plain terms: around 19 received Ad26.COV2.S at low or high dose, single or two shots; 5 received placebo; per-sample allocation not given. For vaccine and placebo recipients, repertoires were sequenced using samples collected on day 63 after the first injection. Between 29 July and 7 August 2020, Cohort 1b enrolled 25 adults aged 18-55 years at one site in Boston, USA. As a vaccine, Ad26.COV2.S was a replication-incompetent adenovirus type 26 vector that expressed a prefusion-stabilized SARS-CoV-2 spike protein derived from the original Wuhan strain. This sample comprised peripheral blood, obtained in a trial of Ad26.COV2.S vaccine versus placebo. This clonotype was sampled from a person aged 18-65 years who received the Ad26.COV2.S COVID-19 vaccine or a placebo.

DNA sequence: TGTGCCAGTAGTATGTCCCCAGGGAACACTGAAGCTTTCTTT. Protein translation: CASSMSPGNTEAFF. The rearrangement joined TRBV19 to TRBJ1-1, with no D gene named confidently. The trim is 3 bases for V and 1 base for J, with a gap of 9 bases between the germline ends. Based on the germline V gene (reference sequence), the CDR1 and CDR2 sequences are LNHDA and SQIVND. The cysteine opens and the phenylalanine closes a CDR3 of 14 amino acids. Solely the CDR3 DNA is kept, with 42 bases framed from the first base.